This entry lists 21 T cell receptor beta chains sequenced from one sample in a study of CD8+CD57+ T cells in acquired aplastic anemia. Investigators profiled TCR beta VDJ and CDR3 from genomic DNA template. TCRdb processed the reads anew with MiXCR; each CDR3 protein has one entry. The profile shows around 430,000 distinct CDR3 sequences, 25% to 40% of them singletons. Only patients with CD8+CD57+ cell expansion on flow cytometry were chosen for sequencing. The sequenced material came from sorted CD4+, CD8+, or CD8+CD57+ T cells (not recorded which) from PBMCs. All receptors derive from a human donor with aplastic anemia.

V usage is TRBV7-9 and J usage is TRBJ1-2; no definite D call. The CDR3 totals 13 residues. CDR1 is SEHNR, CDR2 FQNEAQ, per germline (reference sequence). V dropped 10 bases and J dropped 8 bases, with 20 bases sitting between them. This chain's CDR3 is CANSPKNGGGYTF. DNA for the CDR3: TGTGCCAACTCGCCCAAAAACGGTGGCGGCTACACCTTC. Full variable domain (missing parts from reference TRBV7-9 and TRBJ1-2): DTGVSQNPRHKITKRGQNVTFRCDPISEHNRLYWYRQTLGQGPEFLTYFQNEAQLEKSRLLSDRFSAERPKGSFSTLEIQRTEQGDSAMYLCANSPKNGGGYTFGSGTRLTVV.

This sequence joins TRBV7-6 and TRBJ1-3; D may be TRBD1 (5 bases). Trimming took 6 bases from V and 3 from J, leaving 18 bases between them. The CDR3 is made up of 16 amino acids. The germline V gene encodes CDR1 SGHVS and CDR2 FNYEAQ. CDR3 DNA: TGTGCCAGCAGAAGTGGGGGGGGGTCGATTGGAAACACCATATATTTT. This gives the protein CASRSGGGSIGNTIYF.

This clonotype was recorded at least ten times. The chain couples TRBV7-3 to TRBJ1-2; D not certain. V lost 1 base and J 8 bases, leaving 17 bases between the germline ends. The CDR3 covers 15 residues. The germline V gene has CDR1 SGHTA and CDR2 FQGTGA. CDR3 sequence: CASSLNSGSYRGYTF. In nucleotides, the CDR3 is TGTGCCAGCAGCTTAAATTCGGGCAGCTATCGGGGCTACACCTTC.

This clonotype showed up just a few times. The V call is TRBV7-2, the J call TRBJ2-3; 12 nucleotides match TRBD2. This CDR3 comprises 17 residues. Trimming removed 1 base from V and 4 bases from J; junction bases left unmatched: 6. Germline V gives CDR1 SGHTA, CDR2 FQGNSA. CDR3 sequence reads: CASSLGLAGGRSDTQYF. CDR3 coding DNA: TGTGCCAGCAGCTTAGGGCTAGCGGGGGGGCGCTCAGATACGCAGTATTTT.

The rearrangement joins TRBV13 to TRBJ1-1; D unresolved. CDR3 length equals 16 residues. Trimming took 3 bases from V and 4 from J, leaving 18 bases between them. Germline CDR1 and CDR2: PRHDT and FYEKMQ (reference sequence). The CDR3 coding sequence is TGTGCCAGCAGCTTGGTTGTCTTGGGGTTTCCCACTGAAGCTTTCTTT. This codes for CASSLVVLGFPTEAFF.

The chain carries TRBV9 and TRBJ2-5; D might be TRBD1 or TRBD2, each matching 5 bases. Germline CDR1 reads SGDLS; CDR2 reads YYNGEE. V was pared by 0 bases and J by 4 bases, with 19 bases between. CDR3 length equals 17 residues. CDR3 DNA: TGTGCCAGCAGCGTAGCCCAGGGCCAAGAAGGGACAGAGACCCAGTACTTC. This translates into CASSVAQGQEGTETQYF. Full variable domain (outside the CDR3, taken from reference TRBV9 and TRBJ2-5): DSGVTQTPKHLITATGQRVTLRCSPRSGDLSVYWYQQSLDQGLQFLIQYYNGEERAKGNILERFSAQQFPDLHSELNLSSLELGDSALYFCASSVAQGQEGTETQYFGPGTRLLVL.

J is TRBJ1-1 and V is TRBV24-1; 10 nucleotides align to TRBD1. With V trimmed by 6 bases and J by 1 base, 10 bases remained unmatched. The V gene's germline CDR1 is KGHDR and CDR2 SFDVKD. This CDR3 region has 17 residues. The CDR3 nucleotides are TGTGCCACCAGTCGGGACAGGGGCTTAGGGGGGAACACTGAAGCTTTCTTT. Translation: CATSRDRGLGGNTEAFF.

The chain employs TRBV6-1 and TRBJ1-2; 12 nucleotides agree with TRBD1. The CDR3 spans 19 residues. The V gene's germline CDR1 is MNHNS and CDR2 SASEGT. Losses at the gene ends were 2 bases for V and 7 bases for J; bases not matched to a gene: 17. The CDR3 spells CASSEILYEGTGGFSGYTF. In DNA form, the CDR3 reads TGTGCCAGCAGTGAAATACTATACGAAGGGACAGGGGGCTTCAGTGGCTACACCTTC.

This clonotype was observed a handful of times. V usage is TRBV12-3 or TRBV12-4 and J usage is TRBJ1-1; perhaps TRBD1 as D (6 bases). The CDR3 is 14 amino acids. V lost 5 bases and J 1 base, leaving 11 bases between the germline ends. CDR3 DNA sequence: TGTGCCAGCAGTCGGGGGCTCGGGAACACTGAAGCTTTCTTT. It codes for CASSRGLGNTEAFF.

Of note for this clonotype: At one boundary the junction diverges from the germline segment, which might be a read error. The chain couples TRBV7-8 to TRBJ2-3, with TRBD2 matching over 7 bases. CDR3 length: 13 amino acids. Germline V lookup: CDR1 SGHVS, CDR2 FQNEAQ. CDR3 amino acids: CASSLAATDTQYF. The CDR3 coding sequence is TGTGCCAGCAGCCTAGCGGCCACAGATACGCAGTATTTT. The full variable domain, its missing parts supplied by reference TRBV7-8 and TRBJ2-3, is GAGVSQSPRYKVAKRGQDVALRCDPISGHVSLFWYQQALGQGPEFLTYFQNEAQLDKSGLPSDRFFAERPEGSVSTLKIQRTQQEDSAVYLCASSLAATDTQYFGPGTRLTVL.

Comment on this clonotype: A read error is possible here, since a much larger clone lies one base away. V usage is TRBV29-1 and J usage is TRBJ2-7; weak D call: TRBD2 (5 bases). V lost 4 bases to trimming and J lost 1 base, with 17 bases between them. In germline, CDR1 is SQVTM, CDR2 ANQGSEA. The CDR3 has 15 amino acids. The CDR3 DNA is TGCAGCGTTGTAGTCTGTCGGGGTAAATCCTACGAGCAGTACTTC. Its protein product is CSVVVCRGKSYEQYF.

The chain has TRBV19 and TRBJ1-5; D is undetermined. CDR3 length equals 15 residues. Germline V lookup: CDR1 LNHDA, CDR2 SQIVND (reference sequence). V lost 5 bases and J lost 7, with 18 bases in between. This chain's CDR3 is CASSAPGQSSQPQHF. In DNA, the CDR3 is TGTGCCAGTAGTGCCCCCGGCCAATCAAGCCAGCCCCAGCATTTT.

The CDR3 DNA reads TGTGCCAGTAGTATAGATGGGGCCGCCTTCGCCCTTCAGCCCCAGCATTTT. Translating gives CASSIDGAAFALQPQHF. The chain joins TRBV19 to TRBJ1-5; D is perhaps TRBD1 (5 bases). This CDR3 has 17 residues. Trimming removed 0 bases at V and 6 bases at J, with 18 bases between. Germline CDR1 is LNHDA and CDR2 is SQIVND (reference sequence).

The V call is TRBV24-1, the J call TRBJ2-1; no firm D call. The V gene lost 6 bases and the J gene lost 9 bases, with 14 bases spanning the gap. Germline-derived CDR1 and CDR2 are KGHDR and SFDVKD. CDR3 length equals 13 residues. Here the CDR3 reads CATSPRSGVEQFF. CDR3 nucleotides: TGTGCCACCAGTCCCCGGAGTGGAGTTGAGCAGTTCTTC.

In this sample, this clonotype turned up many times. The J gene is TRBJ2-7, the V gene TRBV10-3, with TRBD2 matching over 9 bases. V lost 4 bases and J lost 3; bases outside the gene matches: 10. The germline gives CDR1 ENHRY, CDR2 SYGVKD. The CDR3 runs 16 residues. The CDR3 loop is CAISGSVGSGSYEQYF. In DNA form, the CDR3 reads TGTGCCATCAGTGGGTCGGTGGGTAGCGGGAGCTACGAGCAGTACTTC.

This clonotype was observed a few times. This rearrangement joins TRBV7-8 to TRBJ1-4; D unclear. V gave up 5 bases and J gave up 7 bases, with 14 bases separating them. Germline V lookup: CDR1 SGHVS, CDR2 FQNEAQ. CDR3 size: 14 residues. DNA of the CDR3: TGTGCCAGCAGCCGGCTAGATGTAGGTGAAAAACTGTTTTTT. Translation gives CASSRLDVGEKLFF.

The sample holds a few counts of this clonotype. V gene TRBV7-6 combines with J gene TRBJ1-4; possible D gene TRBD1, 6 bases. Germline CDR1 and CDR2: SGHVS and FNYEAQ. The CDR3 runs 16 residues. The V end lost 3 bases, the J end lost 5 bases, and 16 bases lay between the germline ends. The CDR3 protein is CASSLNRAKSNEKLFF. The CDR3 coding sequence is TGTGCCAGCAGCTTGAACAGGGCTAAATCCAATGAAAAACTGTTTTTT.

This clonotype has a count of ten or more. CDR3 protein: CASSIDQGRGYGYTF. The CDR3 DNA reads TGTGCCAGTAGTATAGATCAGGGACGCGGCTATGGCTACACCTTC. The gene calls are TRBV19 and TRBJ1-2; perhaps TRBD1 as D (5 bases). In germline, CDR1 is LNHDA, CDR2 SQIVND (reference sequence). The V and J ends lost 0 bases and 4 bases respectively, with 12 bases between them. The CDR3 has 15 residues.

This clonotype was counted ten times or more. The V call is TRBV7-9, the J call TRBJ2-1; no reliable D call. The V gene lost 5 bases and the J gene lost 4 bases, with 9 bases spanning the gap. CDR1 is SEHNR, CDR2 FQNEAQ, per germline (reference sequence). CDR3 length equals 13 residues. The CDR3 DNA follows: TGTGCCAGCAGCGGGCGAGTATACAATGAGCAGTTCTTC. Amino acids: CASSGRVYNEQFF.

As for this clonotype: A junction boundary mismatches the germline segment, possibly from a read error. The V gene is TRBV19, the J gene TRBJ1-2, with D perhaps TRBD1 (6 bases). This CDR3 has 14 residues. The V gene's germline CDR1 is LNHDA and CDR2 SQIVND (reference sequence). CDR3 in DNA: TGTGCCAGTAGTGTAGCAGGGGTCGTCCTGGGCTACACCTTT. Its protein is CASSVAGVVLGYTF.

This clonotype has ten or more counts. The rearrangement joins TRBV20-1 to TRBJ2-7; 7 bases match TRBD1. The trim removed 4 bases at V and 2 bases at J, leaving 5 bases unmatched. This CDR3 region has 13 residues. Germline V lookup: CDR1 DFQATT, CDR2 SNEGSKA (reference sequence). The CDR3 region is CSATDRPAYEQYF. The CDR3 DNA is TGCAGTGCTACGGACAGGCCGGCCTACGAGCAGTACTTC.